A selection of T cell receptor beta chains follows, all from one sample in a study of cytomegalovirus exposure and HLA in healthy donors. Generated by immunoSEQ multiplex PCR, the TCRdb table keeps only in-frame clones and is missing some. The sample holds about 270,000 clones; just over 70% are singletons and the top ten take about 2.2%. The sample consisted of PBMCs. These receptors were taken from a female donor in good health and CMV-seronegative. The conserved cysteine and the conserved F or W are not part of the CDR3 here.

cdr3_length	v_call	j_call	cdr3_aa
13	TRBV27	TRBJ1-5	ATKPLSGSNQPQH
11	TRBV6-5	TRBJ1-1	ASRPQAQGEAF
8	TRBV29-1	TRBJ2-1	TFSRNEQF
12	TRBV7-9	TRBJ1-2	ASSLQGSNYGYT
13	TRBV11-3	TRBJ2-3	ASSSRGQRVDTQY
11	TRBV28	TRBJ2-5	ASSFRVQETQY
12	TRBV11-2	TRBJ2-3	ASSFEGDTDTQY
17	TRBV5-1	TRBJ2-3	ASSLDTSGHFTSTDTQY
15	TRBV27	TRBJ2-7	ASSLLQPAGGSYEQY
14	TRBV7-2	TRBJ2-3	ASTLRTSGYTDTQY
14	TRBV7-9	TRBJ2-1	ASSPLLLAGEGEQF
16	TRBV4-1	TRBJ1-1	ASSQDAPRVKMNTEAF
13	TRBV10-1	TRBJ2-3	ASGTVAGSTDTQY
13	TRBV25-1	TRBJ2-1	ASSEGSGSYNEQF
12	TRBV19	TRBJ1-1	ASSSRTVNTEAF
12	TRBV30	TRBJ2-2	ASLRPESPGELF
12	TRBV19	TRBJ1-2	ATTTTPTGAGYT
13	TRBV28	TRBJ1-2	ASSLPGTGGLGYT
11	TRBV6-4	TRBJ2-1	ASSDSNFNEQF
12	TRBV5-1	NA	ASSFVQGTGEQY
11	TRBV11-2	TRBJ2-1	ASSPLARNEQF
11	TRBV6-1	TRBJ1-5	ATGLFSNQPQH
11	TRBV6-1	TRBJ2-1	ASRAGTSNEQF
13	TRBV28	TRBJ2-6	ASSLIGSGANVLT
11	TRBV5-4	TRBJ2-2	ASRDRGGGELF
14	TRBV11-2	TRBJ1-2	ASSLGGQGGGDGYT
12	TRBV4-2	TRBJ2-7	ASSPGTSVDEQY
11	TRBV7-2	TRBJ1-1	ASSPWRGTEAF
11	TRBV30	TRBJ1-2	AWSLTGQNGYT
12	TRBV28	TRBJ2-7	ASSGGQGRGEQY
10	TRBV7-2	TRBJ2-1	ASSMELAAQF
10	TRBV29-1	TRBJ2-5	SGGQGMETQY
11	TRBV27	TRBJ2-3	ASSPKPGGTQY
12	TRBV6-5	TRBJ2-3	ASTQSGRTDTQY
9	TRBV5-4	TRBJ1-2	ASSLVGGYT
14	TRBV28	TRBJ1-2	ASTSPHVAGNYGYT
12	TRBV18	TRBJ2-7	ASSPLDSSYEQY
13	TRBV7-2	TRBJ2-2	ASSTGLAGFGELF
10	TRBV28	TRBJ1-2	ASSLTTKGYT
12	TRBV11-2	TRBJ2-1	ASSLDLADNEQF
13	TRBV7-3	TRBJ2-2	ASSSSGIRTGELF